Below are 6 T cell receptor beta chains sequenced from a single sample in a study of shared clonotypes between healthy human individuals. This table comes from immunoSEQ multiplex PCR, and its TCRdb copy is limited to in-frame clones, with some not included. The sample has approximately 2.1 million clones, about 92% seen once. The sample was naive CD4+ T cells from PBMCs. Noted subset: CD45RA+ positively selected. These receptors originate from a man aged 18 to 29 in good health. Some clones in this sample may be carry-over from other donors' samples.

V is TRBV6-5 and J is TRBJ2-2; 9 bases fit TRBD1. With V trimmed by 4 bases and J by 5 bases, 8 bases remained unmatched. The CDR3 has 16 amino acids. Germline assignment: CDR1 MNHEY and CDR2 SVGAGI. CDR3 sequence: CASSSSGTGRTGELFF. In nucleotides, the CDR3 is TGTGCCAGCAGTTCCTCGGGGACAGGGAGGACCGGGGAGCTGTTTTTT.

A note on this clone: Additional DNA sequences in this sample encode the identical CDR3. The chain recombines TRBV5-1 with TRBJ2-5, with D possibly TRBD1 on 6 matching bases. V lost 2 bases and J lost 4, with 12 bases in between. Germline CDR1 and CDR2: SGHRS and YFSETQ. The CDR3 is made up of 14 amino acids. The CDR3 nucleotides read TGCGCCAGCAGCTTAGGGCAGGGGAGAGAGACCCAGTACTTC. Its protein is CASSLGQGRETQYF.

In regard to this clone: This sample includes further DNA sequences coding for the same CDR3. This chain joins TRBV6-5 and TRBJ2-7; 11 bases map to TRBD2. There are 14 residues in the CDR3. V shed 6 bases and J 0 bases; nucleotides not matched to a gene: 1. Germline-derived CDR1 and CDR2 are MNHEY and SVGAGI. The CDR3 coding sequence is TGTGCCAGCAGCCTAGCGGGAGGCTCCTACGAGCAGTACTTC. It encodes CASSLAGGSYEQYF.

The genes are TRBV5-5 and TRBJ1-1, with 7 positions matching TRBD1. The germline V gene has CDR1 SGHKS and CDR2 YYEKEE (reference sequence). The CDR3 totals 15 residues. After removal of 0 bases from V and 3 bases from J, the junction contained 5 bases not matched to a gene. The DNA of the CDR3 is TGTGCCAGCAGCTTGGTAGGGGGCTCGGACACTGAAGCTTTCTTT. Amino acids: CASSLVGGSDTEAFF.

The chain recombines TRBV7-8 with TRBJ2-7, with 10 bases matching TRBD1. The CDR3 has 16 amino acids. Unmatched junction bases numbered 14, after V lost 6 bases and J lost 6 bases. The germline CDR1 and CDR2 sequences are SGHVS and FQNEAQ. This chain's CDR3 is CASSTRIRDRGPEQYF. CDR3 nucleotide sequence: TGTGCCAGCAGTACGCGAATCCGGGACAGGGGTCCCGAGCAGTACTTC. Full variable domain (missing parts from reference TRBV7-8 and TRBJ2-7): GAGVSQSPRYKVAKRGQDVALRCDPISGHVSLFWYQQALGQGPEFLTYFQNEAQLDKSGLPSDRFFAERPEGSVSTLKIQRTQQEDSAVYLCASSTRIRDRGPEQYFGPGTRLTVT.

CDR3 nucleotide sequence: TGTGCCAGCAGCCACCGACTAGCGGGCCGAGGGAACATTCAGTACTTC. Residues: CASSHRLAGRGNIQYF. V and J are TRBV5-4 and TRBJ2-4; the match to TRBD2 covers 10 bases. The CDR3 is made up of 16 amino acids. In germline, CDR1 is SGHNT, CDR2 YYREEE (reference sequence). After removal of 4 bases from V and 7 bases from J, the junction contained 11 bases not matched to a gene.